Shown below are 13 T cell receptor beta chains from a single sample sequenced in a study of T cell repertoires in cytomegalovirus infection (dated 2019 in TCRdb). Sequenced using an Illumina HiSeq 1500. TCRdb reworked the public reads: Q25 trimming with fastp, MiXCR clone assembly, productive beta chains retained. CDR3 protein sequences are deduplicated, and each keeps its most common genes and DNA. For this sample there are roughly 300,000 distinct CDR3 sequences; around 25% appear just once. The top ten hold about 14% of the sample. The sequenced material came from PBMCs. The origin of the receptors is a human donor in good health (CMV status not recorded). Some clones in this sample may be carry-over from other donors' samples.

This clonotype was observed at least ten times. CDR3 DNA sequence: TGTGCCAGCAGCTTAGCGGCAGGGGTCAATGAGCAGTTCTTC. This gives the protein CASSLAAGVNEQFF. The chain carries TRBV7-2 and TRBJ2-1, with a possible D match to TRBD1 (6 bases). Looked up from germline, CDR1 is SGHTA and CDR2 is FQGNSA. V was clipped by 0 bases and J by 6 bases, with 9 bases between them. There are 14 residues in the CDR3.

This clonotype was counted between two and nine times. The chain is built from TRBV15 and TRBJ2-7, with TRBD2 identical over 12 bases. The germline V gene has CDR1 LNHNV and CDR2 YYDKDF (reference sequence). This CDR3 is 15 amino acids long. The J segment lost 5 bases and the V segment lost 0 bases, leaving 2 bases of the junction unmatched. The DNA for the CDR3 is TGTGCCACCAGCAGAGAACTAGCGGGAGGCGACGAGCAGTACTTC. Protein product: CATSRELAGGDEQYF. The whole variable domain, remainder taken from reference TRBV15 and TRBJ2-7, is DAMVIQNPRYQVTQFGKPVTLSCSQTLNHNVMYWYQQKSSQAPKLLFHYYDKDFNNEADTPDNFQSRRPNTSFCFLDIRSPGLGDTAMYLCATSRELAGGDEQYFGPGTRLTVT.

This clonotype came up a few times. The CDR3 region is CASSPNTDTQYF. In DNA form, the CDR3 reads TGCGCCAGCAGCCCAAACACAGATACGCAGTATTTT. The V and J genes are TRBV5-1 and TRBJ2-3, with unresolved D. The CDR3 consists of 12 residues. The germline V gene encodes CDR1 SGHRS and CDR2 YFSETQ. The V and J ends lost 4 bases and 2 bases respectively, with 5 bases between them.

The table lists this clonotype with many counts. This chain uses TRBV7-6 with TRBJ2-7; D may be TRBD1 or TRBD2 (5 bases each). This CDR3 comprises 15 residues. Germline V CDR1 and CDR2: SGHVS, FNYEAQ. Trimming removed 5 bases at V and 0 bases at J, with 14 bases between. The CDR3 is CASSAGTASSYEQYF. The DNA of the CDR3 is TGTGCCAGCAGCGCCGGGACGGCGAGCTCCTACGAGCAGTACTTC.

The V call is TRBV5-1, the J call TRBJ1-6; the D gene is possibly TRBD1 (5 bases). Germline loops: CDR1 SGHRS, CDR2 YFSETQ. Trimming pared 2 bases from V and 7 bases from J, leaving 10 bases between. The CDR3 runs to 14 residues. CDR3 nucleotides: TGCGCCAGCAGCTTCGGGGCGGGGAATTCACCCCTCCACTTT. Translation: CASSFGAGNSPLHF.

This clonotype was seen a few times. The chain joins TRBV24-1 to TRBJ2-6; 7 nucleotides match TRBD1. The germline V gene has CDR1 KGHDR and CDR2 SFDVKD. CDR3 size: 19 residues. After removal of 2 bases from V and 0 bases from J, the junction contained 9 bases not matched to a gene. CDR3 bases: TGTGCCACCAGTGATTCCATAGGAACAGGGGACTCTGGGGCCAACGTCCTGACTTTC. Protein: CATSDSIGTGDSGANVLTF.

This clonotype was found many times. The V and J genes are TRBV7-8 and TRBJ2-5; 7 bases are a match to TRBD1. Trimming took 7 bases from V and 1 from J; bases not matched to a gene: 6. Germline V gives CDR1 SGHVS, CDR2 FQNEAQ. The CDR3 is made up of 14 amino acids. CDR3 region: CASTAGQVQETQYF. The CDR3 nucleotides read TGTGCCAGCACCGCAGGACAGGTCCAAGAGACCCAGTACTTC.

The count of this clonotype is one. The chain is built from TRBV10-3 and TRBJ2-1, with D tentatively TRBD1 (6 bases). The CDR3 is made up of 14 amino acids. CDR1 is ENHRY and CDR2 is SYGVKD in the germline V gene. With 6 bases removed from V and 8 bases from J, the gap between germline ends came to 17 bases. The chain's CDR3 is CAIRDDRTFHEQFF. DNA for the CDR3: TGTGCCATCAGGGATGACAGGACGTTTCATGAGCAGTTCTTC.

The chain is built from TRBV14 and TRBJ2-1, with D possibly being TRBD2 (5 bases). V shed 3 bases and J shed 3 bases, with 9 bases lying between them. This CDR3 comprises 14 residues. CDR1 and CDR2 from the germline V gene are SGHDN and FVKESK. The DNA of the CDR3 is TGTGCCAGCAGCCAGCGGGCGATCTACAATGAGCAGTTCTTC. The encoded protein is CASSQRAIYNEQFF.

The V gene is TRBV28, the J gene TRBJ2-1; possibly TRBD2 for D (6 bases). This CDR3 comprises 15 residues. The ends were cut back, 0 bases at V and 7 bases at J, with 13 bases in the middle. Germline V gene sequence: CDR1 MDHEN, CDR2 SYDVKM. CDR3 sequence reads: CASSLWPGVLNEQFF. The CDR3 bases are TGTGCCAGCAGTTTATGGCCGGGGGTCCTTAATGAGCAGTTCTTC.

In this sample, this clonotype turned up a few times. V usage is TRBV7-2 and J usage is TRBJ2-3; tentatively, D is TRBD1 or TRBD2 (6 bases each). Germline assignment: CDR1 SGHTA and CDR2 FQGNSA. V was cut by 4 bases and J by 3 bases, with 17 bases left in between. The CDR3 extends over 16 amino acids. The CDR3 sequence is CASSSPWGAVTDTQYF. DNA of the CDR3: TGTGCCAGCAGCTCCCCATGGGGGGCGGTGACAGATACGCAGTATTTT.

This clonotype occurred a few times. The V gene is TRBV11-2, the J gene TRBJ2-3; the D gene is possibly TRBD2 (6 bases). The germline V gene encodes CDR1 SGHAT and CDR2 FQNNGV. The CDR3 runs 21 residues. Between the trimmed V and J ends, which lost 4 bases and 1 base, there was a span of 30 bases. CDR3 sequence reads: CASSSRLSEWRLGGGTDTQYF. The CDR3 DNA sequence: TGTGCCAGCAGCTCCCGGCTTTCTGAGTGGCGTCTGGGCGGGGGCACAGATACGCAGTATTTT.

The chain is built from TRBV7-2 and TRBJ2-7, with D hard to call. CDR1 is SGHTA and CDR2 is FQGNSA in the germline V gene. Trimming stripped 5 bases from V and 6 bases from J, with 11 bases between. The CDR3 is 12 amino acids. The chain's CDR3 is CASSPLTSEQYF. The CDR3 DNA reads as TGTGCCAGCAGCCCCCTTACGAGCGAGCAGTACTTC.